These 8 T cell receptor beta chains originate from one sample sequenced in a study of T cell responses to AZD1222 COVID-19 vaccine (dated by TCRdb to the early 2020s). Libraries were built with the immunoSEQ multiplex PCR assay. Here the immuneACCESS table is served through TCRdb, limited to in-frame sequences with V and J called. Missing clones are a known gap in these copies; in checked studies unresolved V genes cover under half, and the rest lacks a known reason. This sample holds 120,000 or so clones; 91% were observed only once. Approximately 5.1% of the sample is held by the ten biggest clonotypes. The meaning of the sample's time point label: baseline before first vaccination. The material sequenced was peripheral blood, taken on day 0 of AZD1222 vaccination. The receptor source for this set is an adult in good health.

This clone has just one count. The chain combines TRBV10-3 with TRBJ2-1; D perhaps matches TRBD1 (6 bases). Per the germline V gene, CDR1 is ENHRY and CDR2 is SYGVKD. V shed 6 bases and J shed 6 bases, with 15 bases lying between them. The CDR3 sequence is 14 residues long. The CDR3 spells CAIRNIQDSNEQFF. The CDR3 DNA reads as TGTGCCATCAGGAACATACAGGACAGCAATGAGCAGTTCTTC.

This chain uses TRBV19 with TRBJ1-5; 9 nucleotides align to TRBD1. Germline CDR1 LNHDA, CDR2 SQIVND (reference sequence). Trimming at V came to 7 bases and at J to 6 bases, leaving 10 bases not matched to a gene. CDR3 length equals 15 residues. CDR3 sequence (DNA): TGTGCCAGTAAGGCTGGGACAGGGATAGTTCAGCCCCAGCATTTT. This encodes CASKAGTGIVQPQHF.

V is TRBV7-2 and J is TRBJ1-1; maybe TRBD1 (6 bases). Germline CDR1 SGHTA, CDR2 FQGNSA. Trimming stripped 4 bases from V and 4 bases from J, with 10 bases between. The CDR3 loop spans 13 amino acids. This CDR3 is CASSSQGFTEAFF. The CDR3 nucleotides are TGTGCCAGCAGCTCCCAGGGGTTCACTGAAGCTTTCTTT.

The gene calls are TRBV19 and TRBJ1-1; D call uncertain. The ends were cut back, 2 bases at V and 1 base at J, with 14 bases in the middle. Per the germline V gene, CDR1 is LNHDA and CDR2 is SQIVND (reference sequence). CDR3 length: 16 amino acids. This CDR3 reads CASSISPDRWNTEAFF. In DNA form, the CDR3 reads TGTGCCAGTAGTATATCCCCAGACCGATGGAACACTGAAGCTTTCTTT.

This chain connects TRBV7-2 to TRBJ2-1, with TRBD2 matching over 7 bases. The CDR3 is made up of 14 amino acids. Trimming took 3 bases from V and 3 from J; bases not matched to a gene: 2. Germline values: CDR1 SGHTA, CDR2 FQGNSA. CDR3 amino acids: CASSFPSGYNEQFF. The CDR3 DNA reads as TGTGCCAGCAGCTTCCCTAGCGGCTACAATGAGCAGTTCTTC. The whole variable domain, filled in from reference TRBV7-2 and TRBJ2-1, reads GAGVSQSPSNKVTEKGKDVELRCDPISGHTALYWYRQSLGQGLEFLIYFQGNSAPDKSGLPSDRFSAERTGGSVSTLTIQRTQQEDSAVYLCASSFPSGYNEQFFGPGTRLTVL.

CDR3 nucleotide sequence: TGCAGCGCCGAACGGGGAAATGAGCAGTTCTTC. It codes for CSAERGNEQFF. The chain couples TRBV29-1 to TRBJ2-1, with D perhaps TRBD2 (5 bases). The V gene lost 7 bases and the J gene lost 7 bases, with 11 bases spanning the gap. The CDR3 has 11 residues. The germline CDR1 and CDR2 sequences are SQVTM and ANQGSEA.

This chain joins TRBV16 and TRBJ1-4; D unresolved. There are 13 residues in the CDR3. The V gene lost 1 base and the J gene lost 8 bases, with 8 bases spanning the gap. Germline loops: CDR1 KGHSY, CDR2 FQNENV. DNA of the CDR3: TGTGCCAGCAGCCAATACGCGGGGGAAAAACTGTTTTTT. Protein product: CASSQYAGEKLFF.

The genes are TRBV19 and TRBJ1-2; maybe TRBD1 (5 bases). V lost 6 bases, J lost 5 bases, and 13 bases lay in between. CDR1 is LNHDA, CDR2 SQIVND, per germline (reference sequence). The CDR3 totals 13 residues. The CDR3 sequence is CASRDGTAYGYTF. CDR3 in DNA: TGTGCCAGTAGAGACGGGACCGCATATGGCTACACCTTC.